This T cell receptor beta chain was captured in a study of T cells in Graves' hyperthyroidism and ophthalmopathy. Findings of the study overall: Ophthalmopathy could be told apart from stable hyperthyroidism with a 13 V-J model. Most thyroid clonotypes with frequency above 0.001 were detected in blood.

Uncontrolled infection, other autoimmune disease, pregnancy or lactation led to exclusion. This clonotype was picked up many times. Its antigen remains unidentified. Germline CDR1 reads SGHAT; CDR2 reads FQNNGV. The CDR3 loop spans 15 amino acids. V dropped 5 bases and J dropped 6; count of bases not matched to a gene: 6. The CDR3 regions of TCR beta were amplified from RNA transcripts. First-round RT-PCR with HTBI primers amplified the TCR CDR3 region. TCRdb analysed the multiplex PCR reads with MiXCR anew, one entry per CDR3 protein. The sample records hundreds of thousands of distinct CDR3 sequences, 15% to 18% being singletons.

Sequencing input: blood. The V gene is TRBV11-2, the J gene TRBJ2-3, with TRBD2 matching over 12 bases. This receptor was taken from a woman in her late teens or twenties with Graves' hyperthyroidism that later progressed to Graves' ophthalmopathy. CDR3 protein: CASSRGLAGSDTQYF. The CDR3 nucleotides read TGTGCCAGCAGCCGGGGACTAGCGGGTTCGGATACGCAGTATTTT.